This entry describes one T cell receptor beta chain. Its antigen remains unknown. Total RNA was extracted at no less than 5.5 micrograms per sample. The entry originates in a study of blood T cells in healthy people across ages. General study findings and limits: Since the PBMCs were unsorted, naive and antigen-experienced cells could not be conclusively compared. Roughly linear declines in TCR beta diversity per million T cells occurred with age.

Primers used in a second PCR of roughly 7 to 12 cycles were a sample-barcoded 5' primer and a J-beta primer mix. MiXCR was run by TCRdb on the 5' RACE reads, yielding one entry per CDR3 protein. The sample gives hundreds of thousands of distinct CDR3 sequences, under 45% of which show up once; around 21% is in the top ten. The V end was cut by 4 bases, the J end by 1 base, with 17 bases between. The V gene's germline CDR1 is SGHRS and CDR2 YFSETQ. The CDR3 runs 16 residues. The sequenced sample consisted of blood. The sequence was obtained from a man aged 55-75 years in good health. The genes are TRBV5-1 and TRBJ2-5; D remains unclear. CDR3 protein: CASSLTDPVSQETQYF. DNA of the CDR3: TGCGCCAGCAGCCTCACGGACCCTGTCAGCCAAGAGACCCAGTACTTC.